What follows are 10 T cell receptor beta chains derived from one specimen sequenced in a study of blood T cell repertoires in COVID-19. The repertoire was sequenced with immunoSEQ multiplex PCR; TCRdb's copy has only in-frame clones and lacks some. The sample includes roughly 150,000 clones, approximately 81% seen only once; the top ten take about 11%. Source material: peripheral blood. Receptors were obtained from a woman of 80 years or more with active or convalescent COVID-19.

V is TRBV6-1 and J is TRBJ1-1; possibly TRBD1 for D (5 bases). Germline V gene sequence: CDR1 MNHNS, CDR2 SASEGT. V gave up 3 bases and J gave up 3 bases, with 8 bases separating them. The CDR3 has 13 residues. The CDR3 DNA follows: TGTGCCAGCAGTGACAGGGATTACACTGAAGCTTTCTTT. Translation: CASSDRDYTEAFF.

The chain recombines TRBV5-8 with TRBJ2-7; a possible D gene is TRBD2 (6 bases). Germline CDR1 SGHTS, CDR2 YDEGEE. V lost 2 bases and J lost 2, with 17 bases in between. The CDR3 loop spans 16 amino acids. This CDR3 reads CASSLLGGNGAYEQYF. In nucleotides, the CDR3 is TGTGCCAGCAGCTTACTCGGAGGGAATGGAGCCTACGAGCAGTACTTC.

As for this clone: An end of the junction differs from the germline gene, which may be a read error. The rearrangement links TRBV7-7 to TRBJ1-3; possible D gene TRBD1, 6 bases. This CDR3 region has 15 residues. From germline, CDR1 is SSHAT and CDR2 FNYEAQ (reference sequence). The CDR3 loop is CASSPTGGTGNTIYF. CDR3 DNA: TGTGCTAGCAGCCCCACGGGGGGCACTGGAAACACCATATATTTT.

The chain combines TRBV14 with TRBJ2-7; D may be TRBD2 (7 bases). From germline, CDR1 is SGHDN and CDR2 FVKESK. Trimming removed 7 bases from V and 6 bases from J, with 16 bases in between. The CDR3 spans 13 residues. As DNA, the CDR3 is TGTGCCAGCACCCCTGGGGGGGCGGGCGAGCAGTACTTC. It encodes CASTPGGAGEQYF.

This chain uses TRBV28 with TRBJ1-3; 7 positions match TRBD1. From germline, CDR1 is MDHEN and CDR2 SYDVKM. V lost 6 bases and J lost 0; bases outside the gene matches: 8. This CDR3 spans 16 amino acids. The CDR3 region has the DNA TGTGCCAGCAGCCCGGCGGGACAGAACTCTGGAAACACCATATATTTT. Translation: CASSPAGQNSGNTIYF.

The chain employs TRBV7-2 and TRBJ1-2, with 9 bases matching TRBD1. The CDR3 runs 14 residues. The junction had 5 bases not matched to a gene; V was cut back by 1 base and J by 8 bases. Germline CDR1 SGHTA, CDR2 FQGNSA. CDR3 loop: CASSLGDRVNGYTF. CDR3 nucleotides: TGTGCCAGCAGCTTAGGGGACAGGGTGAACGGCTACACCTTC.

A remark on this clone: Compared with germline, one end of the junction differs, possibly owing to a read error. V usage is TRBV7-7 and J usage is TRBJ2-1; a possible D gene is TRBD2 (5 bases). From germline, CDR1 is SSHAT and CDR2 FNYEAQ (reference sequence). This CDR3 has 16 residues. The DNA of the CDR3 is TGTGCTAGCAGCTCTACAACCGACTACGGCTACAATGAGCAGTTCTTC. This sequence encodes CASSSTTDYGYNEQFF. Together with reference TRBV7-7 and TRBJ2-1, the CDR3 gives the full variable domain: GAGVSQSPRYKVTKRGQDVTLRCDPISSHATLYWYQQALGQGPEFLTYFNYEAQPDKSGLPSDRFSAERPEGSISTLTIQRTEQRDSAMYRCASSSTTDYGYNEQFFGPGTRLTVL.

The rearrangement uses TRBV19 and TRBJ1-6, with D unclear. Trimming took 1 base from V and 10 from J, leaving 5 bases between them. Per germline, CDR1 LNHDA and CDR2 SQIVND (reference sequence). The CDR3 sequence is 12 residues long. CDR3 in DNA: TGTGCCAGTAGTATAGGGGAGTCACCCCTCCACTTT. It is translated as CASSIGESPLHF.

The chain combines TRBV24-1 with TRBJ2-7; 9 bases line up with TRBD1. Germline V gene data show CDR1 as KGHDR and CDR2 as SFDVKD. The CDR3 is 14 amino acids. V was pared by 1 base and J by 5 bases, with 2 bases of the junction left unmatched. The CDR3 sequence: CATSDFRDRDEQYF. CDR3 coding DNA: TGTGCCACCAGTGATTTCCGGGACAGGGACGAGCAGTACTTC.

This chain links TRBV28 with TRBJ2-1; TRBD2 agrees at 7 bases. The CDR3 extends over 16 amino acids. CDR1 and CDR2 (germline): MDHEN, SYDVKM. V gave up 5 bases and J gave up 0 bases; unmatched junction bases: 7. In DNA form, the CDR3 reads TGTGCCAGCAGTCCAGGCGGCGGGAGCTCCTACAATGAGCAGTTCTTC. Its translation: CASSPGGGSSYNEQFF.